Below are 15 T cell receptor beta chains sequenced from a single sample in a study of CD8 T cells in Susac syndrome (dated by TCRdb to about 2019). Receptors were amplified or captured by the immunoSEQ multiplex PCR assay. RNA was extracted with the RNeasy kit and roughly 0.45 to 1 ug was reverse transcribed using random hexamers. TCRdb took the public reads, trimmed them with fastp at Q25, ran MiXCR for clone calling and kept in-frame beta chains. Records with the same CDR3 protein are collapsed into one entry carrying the most frequent genes and DNA. The sample contains tens of thousands of distinct CDR3 sequences, about 96% of them found a single time. The leading ten clones occupy 0.62% of the sample. The specimen was CD8+ T cells from PBMCs. The receptors come from a human donor with Susac syndrome.

The J gene is TRBJ1-2, the V gene TRBV7-9, with D possibly matching TRBD1 (5 bases). The CDR3 is made up of 13 amino acids. V lost 5 bases, J lost 6 bases, and 13 bases lay in between. Looked up from germline, CDR1 is SEHNR and CDR2 is FQNEAQ (reference sequence). The DNA of the CDR3 is TGTGCCAGCAGCATGGGGACTTCAGATGGCTACACCTTC. This sequence encodes CASSMGTSDGYTF.

This rearrangement joins TRBV6-5 to TRBJ2-1; no reliable D call. Trimming left V 8 bases short and J 5 bases short, with 13 bases between. The CDR3 totals 13 residues. CDR1 is MNHEY, CDR2 SVGAGI, per germline. The DNA for the CDR3 is TGTGCCAGCCAGATCTTTGGGAACAATGAGCAGTTCTTC. Translated, it gives CASQIFGNNEQFF.

The chain employs TRBV6-2 or TRBV6-3 and TRBJ2-3; the D is unclear. The germline CDR1 and CDR2 sequences are MNHEY and SVGEGT. This CDR3 has 13 residues. Trimming removed 7 bases at V and 2 bases at J, with 10 bases between. This chain's CDR3 is CASNTASTDTQYF. The DNA for the CDR3 is TGTGCCAGCAATACAGCATCCACAGATACGCAGTATTTT.

The chain joins TRBV18 to TRBJ1-6; 9 bases align to TRBD1. V was pared by 2 bases and J by 6 bases, with 2 bases of the junction left unmatched. Germline loops: CDR1 KGHSH, CDR2 LQKENI. This CDR3 is 15 amino acids long. The CDR3 reads CASSPGTGTNSPLHF. CDR3 DNA sequence: TGTGCCAGCTCACCAGGGACAGGGACTAATTCACCCCTCCACTTT.

This clonotype was found once. The J gene is TRBJ2-3, the V gene TRBV5-6; 7 bases line up with TRBD2. CDR1 and CDR2 (germline): SGHDT, YYEEEE. With 4 bases clipped from V and 1 base from J, the junction kept 9 bases outside the gene matches. The length of the CDR3 is 16 residues. The CDR3 loop is CASSPGGLVGTDTQYF. The CDR3 nucleotides read TGTGCCAGCAGCCCCGGAGGACTAGTCGGCACAGATACGCAGTATTTT. Looking up the rest from reference TRBV5-6 and TRBJ2-3 gives the full variable domain: DAGVTQSPTHLIKTRGQQVTLRCSPKSGHDTVSWYQQALGQGPQFIFQYYEEEERQRGNFPDRFSGHQFPNYSSELNVNALLLGDSALYLCASSPGGLVGTDTQYFGPGTRLTVL.

The V and J genes are TRBV11-2 and TRBJ2-6; TRBD1 matches 8 bases. The CDR3 covers 21 residues. The germline V gene has CDR1 SGHAT and CDR2 FQNNGV. V dropped 4 bases and J dropped 0; count of bases not matched to a gene: 17. As DNA, the CDR3 is TGTGCCAGCAGCTCCCAACGGGACAGGCTCGCGCTCCCCTCTGGGGCCAACGTCCTGACTTTC. Its translation is CASSSQRDRLALPSGANVLTF. The full variable domain, with the rest looked up from reference TRBV11-2 and TRBJ2-6, is EAGVAQSPRYKIIEKRQSVAFWCNPISGHATLYWYQQILGQGPKLLIQFQNNGVVDDSQLPKDRFSAERLKGVDSTLKIQPAKLEDSAVYLCASSSQRDRLALPSGANVLTFGAGSRLTVL.

CDR3 in DNA: TGTGCCAGCAGCGTATCCAGCTGGGGGCACTGGCATGAGCAGTTCTTC. This sequence encodes CASSVSSWGHWHEQFF. V and J are TRBV9 and TRBJ2-1, with D perhaps matching TRBD1 (6 bases). Between the trimmed V and J ends, which lost 1 base and 8 bases, there was a span of 19 bases. This CDR3 spans 16 amino acids. Germline V CDR1 and CDR2: SGDLS, YYNGEE.

This chain links TRBV28 with TRBJ1-2; TRBD1 matches at 8 bases. Germline trimming cut 6 bases from V and 4 bases from J; bases unmatched to any gene: 10. The CDR3 covers 15 residues. Germline V gene sequence: CDR1 MDHEN, CDR2 SYDVKM. DNA of the CDR3: TGTGCCAGCAGCTTCTACAGGGGGGGAGCCTATGGCTACACCTTC. This codes for CASSFYRGGAYGYTF.

This clonotype was observed once. The chain is built from TRBV4-1 and TRBJ2-3; D may match TRBD1 or TRBD2 (5 bases each). The ends were cut back, 5 bases at V and 0 bases at J, with 15 bases in the middle. Germline CDR1 and CDR2: MGHRA and YSYEKL. The CDR3 runs 16 residues. Written as DNA, the CDR3 is TGCGCCAGCAGCGTTCCGCTCGGGACCAGCACAGATACGCAGTATTTT. Translation gives CASSVPLGTSTDTQYF.

The chain is built from TRBV30 and TRBJ2-7; 8 positions agree with TRBD1. The CDR3 totals 11 residues. V shed 3 bases, J shed 5 bases, and the junction held 0 bases outside the gene matches. Germline lookup yields CDR1 GTSNPN and CDR2 SVGIG (reference sequence). The DNA for the CDR3 is TGTGCCTGGAGGGACAGGGACGAGCAGTACTTC. It encodes CAWRDRDEQYF.

This chain connects TRBV2 to TRBJ1-2; possible D gene TRBD1, 6 bases. The CDR3 is 12 residues long. CDR1 is SNHLY, CDR2 FYNNEI, per germline. With 10 bases removed from V and 4 bases from J, the gap between germline ends came to 13 bases. CDR3 sequence (DNA): TGTGCCACCATACAGGGCCGCTATGGCTACACCTTC. This translates into CATIQGRYGYTF.

This clonotype showed up just once. CDR3 coding DNA: TGTGCCAGCAGTACGGACAGCCTCTCTGGAAACACCATATATTTT. Translation gives CASSTDSLSGNTIYF. The chain recombines TRBV3-1 with TRBJ1-3; weak D call: TRBD1 (6 bases). This CDR3 has 15 amino acids. V lost 6 bases and J lost 0, with 12 bases in between. CDR1 is LGHDT and CDR2 is YNNKEL in the germline V gene (reference sequence). Filled out from reference TRBV3-1 and TRBJ1-3, the complete variable domain reads DTAVSQTPKYLVTQMGNDKSIKCEQNLGHDTMYWYKQDSKKFLKIMFSYNNKELIINETVPNRFSPKSPDKAHLNLHINSLELGDSAVYFCASSTDSLSGNTIYFGEGSWLTVV.

In this sample, this clonotype turned up once. V is TRBV13 and J is TRBJ2-5; TRBD1 is a possible D gene (7 bases). V was clipped by 3 bases and J by 5 bases, with 13 bases between them. The length of the CDR3 is 14 residues. In germline, CDR1 is PRHDT, CDR2 FYEKMQ (reference sequence). CDR3 sequence: CASSLRQGGETQYF. In nucleotides, the CDR3 is TGTGCCAGCAGCTTGAGACAGGGAGGCGAGACCCAGTACTTC.

V usage is TRBV15 and J usage is TRBJ2-5, with D unresolved. Between the trimmed V and J ends, which lost 0 bases and 5 bases, there was a span of 13 bases. Germline CDR1 is LNHNV and CDR2 is YYDKDF (reference sequence). The CDR3 loop spans 15 amino acids. The CDR3 nucleotides are TGTGCCACCAGCAGAGACCCTTACAGTGTGGAGACCCAGTACTTC. Amino acid sequence: CATSRDPYSVETQYF.

The gene calls are TRBV29-1 and TRBJ1-2; no reliable D call. Between the trimmed V and J ends, which lost 4 bases and 4 bases, there was a span of 7 bases. The CDR3 covers 11 residues. CDR1 and CDR2 from the germline V gene are SQVTM and ANQGSEA. For the CDR3, the DNA is TGCAGCGTTGTCGAGGGCTATGGCTACACCTTC. Translating gives CSVVEGYGYTF. The full variable domain, in which reference TRBV29-1 and TRBJ1-2 provide the parts outside the CDR3, is SAVISQKPSRDICQRGTSLTIQCQVDSQVTMMFWYRQQPGQSLTLIATANQGSEATYESGFVIDKFPISRPNLTFSTLTVSNMSPEDSSIYLCSVVEGYGYTFGSGTRLTVV.